This TCR beta chain stems from a study of shared clonotypes between healthy human individuals. Produced via immunoSEQ multiplex PCR; TCRdb's table is partial and in-frame only. Of some 2 million clones listed, approximately 94% are singletons. V lost 8 bases to trimming and J lost 1 base, with 11 bases between them. This CDR3 is built from 13 residues. Germline lookup yields CDR1 LNHDA and CDR2 SQIVND (reference sequence). Positively selected for CCR7, the CD45RO-negative cells used as naive CD8 cells excluded terminally differentiated effector memory CD45RA+ cells. Sequenced input: naive CD8+ T cells sorted from blood. The sequence was obtained from a man aged 18 to 30 in good health. The V and J genes are TRBV19 and TRBJ1-1; D is unresolved. The CDR3 sequence: CASSLNQNTEAFF. The CDR3 DNA reads TGTGCCAGTTCCCTAAACCAGAACACTGAAGCTTTCTTT.